This is a list of T cell receptor beta chains from one sample in a study of shared clonotypes between healthy human individuals. Method: immunoSEQ multiplex PCR; TCRdb's copy keeps in-frame clones and lacks some. The sample shows some 2,000,000 clones, about 95% of them seen only once. Sequencing was performed on naive CD4+ T cells sorted from blood. These receptors were taken from a man aged 18 to 35 in good health. Each CDR3 is given with its conserved first and last residue. The order of the fields is clone size, CDR3 length, V gene, J gene, D gene, CDR3 DNA, CDR3 protein. The D gene is left open where the match is weak. The size field is filled for only some rows; it gives once, few, many or a size class.

.	15	TRBV6-6	TRBJ2-4	.	TGTGCCAGCAGTTACTCCAGAATATCCAAAAACATTCAGTACTTC	CASSYSRISKNIQYF
.	14	TRBV5-1	TRBJ2-1	TRBD2	TGCGCCAGCAGCCTAGCGGGAGACCCAAATGAGCAGTTCTTC	CASSLAGDPNEQFF
.	14	TRBV5-1	TRBJ2-7	TRBD2	TGCGCCAGCAGCCGGTCTAGCGGCCTCTACGAGCAGTACTTC	CASSRSSGLYEQYF
.	14	TRBV7-2	TRBJ2-7	TRBD1	TGTGCCAGCAGCTTGGACAGGGTAGCCTACGAGCAGTACTTC	CASSLDRVAYEQYF
.	14	TRBV7-2	TRBJ2-7	.	TGTGCCAGCAGCTTGGGGCGGGGATCCTACGAGCAGTACTTC	CASSLGRGSYEQYF
.	14	TRBV4-3	TRBJ2-3	TRBD2	TGCGCCAGCAGCGGGACTAGCGGTACAGATACGCAGTATTTT	CASSGTSGTDTQYF
.	13	TRBV7-9	TRBJ1-1	.	TGTGCCAGCATACGGGATACAAACACTGAAGCTTTCTTT	CASIRDTNTEAFF
.	11	TRBV2	TRBJ1-1	TRBD1	TGTGCCAGCAGCTGGACAGGACAAGCTTTCTTT	CASSWTGQAFF
.	16	TRBV15	TRBJ2-1	.	TGTGCCACCAGCACCCCACTAGCACGGGGCTCAAATGAGCAGTTCTTC	CATSTPLARGSNEQFF
.	16	TRBV7-9	TRBJ1-4	TRBD1	TGTGCCAGCAGCTTAGGAGGGAGGGGGCGCGGTGAAAAACTGTTTTTT	CASSLGGRGRGEKLFF
.	15	TRBV18	TRBJ1-2	TRBD1	TGTGCCAGCTCACCGCCGGACAGGGGGCTGGACGGCTACACCTTC	CASSPPDRGLDGYTF
once	14	TRBV5-1	TRBJ2-4	.	TGCGCCAGCAGCTTGGTCGGGGAACCAAACATTCAGTACTTC	CASSLVGEPNIQYF
.	13	TRBV9	TRBJ2-1	.	TGTGCCAGCAGCGTATCCGGGGGCAATGAGCAGTTCTTC	CASSVSGGNEQFF
.	14	TRBV5-4	TRBJ1-2	.	TGTGCCAGCAGCTTGGAAGGGGGAAACTATGGCTACACCTTC	CASSLEGGNYGYTF